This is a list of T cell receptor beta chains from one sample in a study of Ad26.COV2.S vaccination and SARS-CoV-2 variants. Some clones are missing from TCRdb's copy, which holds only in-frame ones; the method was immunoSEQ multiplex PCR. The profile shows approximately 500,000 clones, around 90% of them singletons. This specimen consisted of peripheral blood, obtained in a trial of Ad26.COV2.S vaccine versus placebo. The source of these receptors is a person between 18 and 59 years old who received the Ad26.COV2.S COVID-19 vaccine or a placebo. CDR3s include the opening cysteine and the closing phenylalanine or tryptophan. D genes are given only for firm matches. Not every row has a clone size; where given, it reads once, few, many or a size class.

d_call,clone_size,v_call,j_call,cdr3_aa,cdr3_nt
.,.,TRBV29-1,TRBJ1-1,CSVESDRHLGEAFF,TGCAGCGTTGAGTCGGACCGTCATCTGGGTGAAGCTTTCTTT
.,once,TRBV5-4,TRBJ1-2,CASSLVNYGYTF,TGTGCCAGCAGCTTAGTAAACTATGGCTACACCTTC
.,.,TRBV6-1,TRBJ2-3,CASSEGDRVTDTQYF,TGTGCCAGCAGTGAGGGCGATCGGGTCACAGATACGCAGTATTTT
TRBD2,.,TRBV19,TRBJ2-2,CASSIPSGANTGELFF,TGTGCCAGTAGTATCCCTAGCGGGGCGAACACCGGGGAGCTGTTTTTT
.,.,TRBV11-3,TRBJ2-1,CASSLDPTSNEQFF,TGTGCCAGCAGCTTAGACCCGACTAGCAATGAGCAGTTCTTC
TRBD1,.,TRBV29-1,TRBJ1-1,CSVVETGGAGAFF,TGCAGCGTTGTAGAGACAGGGGGCGCGGGAGCTTTCTTT
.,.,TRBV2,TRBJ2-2,CASRGGTSRELFF,TGTGCCAGCAGAGGAGGGACTTCGCGAGAGCTGTTTTTT
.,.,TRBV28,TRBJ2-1,CASSFPAAGRGGPYNEQFF,TGTGCCAGCAGTTTCCCCGCAGCGGGCCGTGGCGGCCCCTACAATGAGCAGTTCTTC
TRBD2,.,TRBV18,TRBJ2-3,CASSPRGRASSTDTQYF,TGTGCCAGCTCACCACGGGGGAGGGCCTCTAGCACAGATACGCAGTATTTT
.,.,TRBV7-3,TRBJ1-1,CASSLTRVGLTTEAFF,TGTGCCAGCAGCTTAACGCGGGTAGGGCTTACGACTGAAGCTTTCTTT
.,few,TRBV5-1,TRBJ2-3,CASSSRGSVDTQYF,TGCGCCAGCAGCTCCCGGGGTAGCGTGGATACGCAGTATTTT
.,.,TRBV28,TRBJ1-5,CASSSGGGPRPQHF,TGTGCCAGCAGTTCCGGCGGTGGCCCCCGGCCCCAGCATTTT
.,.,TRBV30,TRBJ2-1,CAWMAGAAYNEQFF,TGTGCCTGGATGGCGGGGGCCGCCTACAATGAGCAGTTCTTC
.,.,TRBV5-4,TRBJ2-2,CASSLLPGTRNTGELFF,TGTGCCAGCAGCTTGCTTCCCGGGACACGGAACACCGGGGAGCTGTTTTTT
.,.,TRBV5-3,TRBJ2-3,CARSLEGRTSTDTQYF,TGTGCCAGAAGCTTGGAGGGACGAACTAGCACAGATACGCAGTATTTT
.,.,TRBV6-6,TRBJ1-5,CASHSAPYSNQPQHF,TGTGCCAGCCATAGCGCCCCTTATAGCAATCAGCCCCAGCATTTT
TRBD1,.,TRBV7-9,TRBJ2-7,CASSLPTGILEQYF,TGTGCCAGCAGCTTACCGACAGGGATACTCGAGCAGTACTTC
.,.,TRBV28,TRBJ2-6,CASKGSFSGANVLTF,TGTGCCAGCAAGGGCTCGTTCTCTGGGGCCAACGTCCTGACTTTC
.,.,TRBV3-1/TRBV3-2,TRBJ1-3,CASSQGGGSGNTIYF,TGTGCCAGCAGCCAAGGGGGCGGCTCTGGAAACACCATATATTTT
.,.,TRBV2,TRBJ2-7,CASSQPPEGLDYEQYF,TGTGCCAGCAGTCAACCTCCTGAGGGTCTGGACTACGAGCAGTACTTC
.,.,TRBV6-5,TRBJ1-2,CASSYHVRASYGYTF,TGTGCCAGTAGTTACCATGTCAGGGCTAGCTATGGCTACACCTTC
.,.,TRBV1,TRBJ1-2,CTRLGYGYTF,TGCACCCGATTAGGCTATGGCTACACCTTC
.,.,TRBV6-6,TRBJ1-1,CAISLGSSRGAEAFF,TGTGCCATTTCGTTGGGCAGCTCGAGGGGAGCTGAAGCTTTCTTT
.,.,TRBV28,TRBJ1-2,CASSFGGNGYTF,TGTGCCAGCAGTTTCGGGGGGAATGGCTACACCTTC
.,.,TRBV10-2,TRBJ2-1,CASSDGSSYNEQFF,TGCGCCAGCAGCGACGGGAGCTCCTACAATGAGCAGTTCTTC
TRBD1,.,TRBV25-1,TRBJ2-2,CASSETGGTGELFF,TGTGCCAGCAGTGAAACAGGGGGCACCGGGGAGCTGTTTTTT
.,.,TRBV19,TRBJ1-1,CASTKLSATEAFF,TGTGCCAGTACAAAACTGTCGGCGACTGAAGCTTTCTTT
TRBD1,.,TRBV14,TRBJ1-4,CASSHFDREGEKLFF,TGTGCCAGCAGCCACTTTGACAGGGAGGGGGAAAAACTGTTTTTT
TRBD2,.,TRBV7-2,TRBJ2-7,CASSLLAVSSYEQYF,TGTGCCAGCAGCCTCCTAGCGGTTAGCTCCTACGAGCAGTACTTC
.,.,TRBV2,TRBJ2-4,CASSEARAGYPGYF,TGTGCCAGCAGTGAAGCTCGCGCGGGATACCCCGGGTACTTC
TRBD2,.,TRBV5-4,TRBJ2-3,CASSSHSGMSTDTQYF,TGTGCCAGCAGCTCCCATAGCGGGATGAGCACAGATACGCAGTATTTT
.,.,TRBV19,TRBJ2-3,CASSVRDGSTDTQYF,TGTGCCAGTAGTGTGAGGGACGGAAGCACAGATACGCAGTATTTT
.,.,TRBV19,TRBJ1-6,CASGSQLGPLHF,TGTGCCAGTGGGAGCCAGTTAGGACCCCTCCACTTT
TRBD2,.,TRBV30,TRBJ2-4,CAWSGEGLAKNIQYF,TGTGCCTGGAGTGGGGAGGGACTAGCCAAAAACATTCAGTACTTC
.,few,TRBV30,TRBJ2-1,CAWRNTTLRMLF,TGTGCCTGGAGGAATACTACGCTCCGTATGCTCTTC
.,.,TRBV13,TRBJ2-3,CASSAGATQYF,TGTGCCAGCAGCGCGGGGGCTACGCAGTATTTT
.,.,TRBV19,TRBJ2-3,CASTIGGPSTDTQYF,TGTGCCAGTACCATAGGAGGGCCTAGCACAGATACGCAGTATTTT
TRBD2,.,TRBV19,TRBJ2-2,CASSIGSGRAAGELFF,TGTGCCAGTAGTATCGGCAGCGGGAGGGCCGCCGGGGAGCTGTTTTTT
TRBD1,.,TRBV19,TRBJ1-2,CASSGRGTDYGYTF,TGTGCCAGTAGTGGCCGTGGGACAGATTATGGCTACACCTTC
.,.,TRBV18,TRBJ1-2,CASSPVAGPNDGYTF,TGTGCCAGCTCACCAGTGGCGGGACCTAACGATGGCTACACCTTC
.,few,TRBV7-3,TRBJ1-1,CASSLFMNTEAFF,TGTGCCAGCAGCTTATTTATGAACACTGAAGCTTTCTTT
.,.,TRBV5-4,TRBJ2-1,CASSSSSYNEQFF,TGTGCCAGCAGCTCGAGCTCCTACAATGAGCAGTTCTTC
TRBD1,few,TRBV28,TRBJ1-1,CASSTRDSVEAFF,TGTGCCAGCTCAACTAGGGACAGCGTTGAAGCTTTCTTT